Presented here are 9 T cell receptor beta chains from one specimen sequenced in a study of blood T cell repertoires in COVID-19. Generated by immunoSEQ multiplex PCR, the TCRdb table keeps only in-frame clones and is missing some. Of roughly 71,000 clones listed, approximately 85% are singletons. The material sequenced was peripheral blood. The receptors were gathered from a man aged 45 to 65 with acute or convalescent COVID-19.

The V call is TRBV7-2, the J call TRBJ2-2, with a weak D call TRBD1 (5 bases). The CDR3 loop spans 16 amino acids. Trimming stripped 0 bases from V and 4 bases from J, with 12 bases between. The germline V gene has CDR1 SGHTA and CDR2 FQGNSA. In DNA, the CDR3 is TGTGCCAGCAGCTTAGCTGGGGCCTTGCTCACCGGGGAGCTGTTTTTT. It encodes CASSLAGALLTGELFF.

V gene TRBV6-1 combines with J gene TRBJ1-6, with 10 positions matching TRBD1. The V segment lost 2 bases and the J segment 13 bases; nucleotides outside the gene matches: 5. The CDR3 consists of 14 residues. Germline V gives CDR1 MNHNS, CDR2 SASEGT. DNA of the CDR3: TGTGCCAGCAGTGAACCGGGGACAGGGGTCCCCCTCCACTTT. This translates into CASSEPGTGVPLHF.

The chain uses TRBV15 and TRBJ2-1; a weak D match, TRBD2 (5 bases). This CDR3 has 14 residues. Germline V lookup: CDR1 LNHNV, CDR2 YYDKDF (reference sequence). Trimming pared 1 base from V and 8 bases from J, leaving 12 bases between. The CDR3 sequence: CATSRVLARDEQFF. The CDR3 nucleotides are TGTGCCACCAGCAGAGTTCTAGCCCGGGATGAGCAGTTCTTC.

CDR3 in amino acids: CASSGRDFLGEQYF. The CDR3 DNA is TGTGCCAGCAGCGGACGGGACTTTTTAGGCGAGCAGTACTTC. The V gene is TRBV7-9, the J gene TRBJ2-7; possibly TRBD2 for D (6 bases). The CDR3 totals 14 residues. V shed 5 bases and J shed 6 bases, with 17 bases lying between them. Germline-derived CDR1 and CDR2 are SEHNR and FQNEAQ (reference sequence).

V is TRBV27 and J is TRBJ2-2; 13 bases are a match to TRBD2. The V and J ends lost 5 bases and 6 bases, in that order; junction bases with no gene match: 3. Germline V CDR1 and CDR2: MNHEY, SMNVEV (reference sequence). CDR3 size: 15 residues. CDR3 loop: CASSTSGGAAGELFF. CDR3 sequence (DNA): TGTGCCAGCAGTACTAGCGGGGGGGCGGCCGGGGAGCTGTTTTTT.

V is TRBV11-3 and J is TRBJ2-7; D is ambiguous. Trimming cost V 0 bases and J 3 bases, with 15 bases left between them. CDR1 and CDR2 (germline): SGHNT, YENEEA. There are 16 residues in the CDR3. The CDR3, as DNA: TGTGCCAGCAGCTTAGACATAGGCCCGACAATCTACGAGCAGTACTTC. Translating it yields CASSLDIGPTIYEQYF.

The chain is built from TRBV19 and TRBJ2-5; 7 bases align to TRBD1. Looked up from germline, CDR1 is LNHDA and CDR2 is SQIVND (reference sequence). This CDR3 has 15 residues. With 0 bases clipped from V and 2 bases from J, the junction kept 3 bases outside the gene matches. The CDR3 loop reads CASSIDSGQQETQYF. CDR3 bases: TGTGCCAGTAGTATAGACTCGGGACAGCAAGAGACCCAGTACTTC.

The CDR3, as DNA: TGTGCCAGCAGCCCGCGGGGGGCTATAACAGATACGCAGTATTTT. Translating it yields CASSPRGAITDTQYF. The rearrangement joins TRBV7-2 to TRBJ2-3, with TRBD2 identical over 8 bases. J was trimmed by 3 bases and V by 5 bases; bases with no gene match: 7. Looked up from germline, CDR1 is SGHTA and CDR2 is FQGNSA. This CDR3 spans 15 amino acids. The whole variable domain, filled in from reference TRBV7-2 and TRBJ2-3, reads GAGVSQSPSNKVTEKGKDVELRCDPISGHTALYWYRQSLGQGLEFLIYFQGNSAPDKSGLPSDRFSAERTGGSVSTLTIQRTQQEDSAVYLCASSPRGAITDTQYFGPGTRLTVL.

This clone was observed once. The genes are TRBV11-2 and TRBJ1-2; TRBD1 might be the D (5 bases). V was cut by 1 base and J by 6 bases, with 15 bases left in between. This CDR3 is built from 15 residues. Germline V lookup: CDR1 SGHAT, CDR2 FQNNGV. The CDR3, as DNA: TGTGCCAGCAGCTTAGGGGGACTCTTAGGGAATGGCTACACCTTC. It yields the protein CASSLGGLLGNGYTF.